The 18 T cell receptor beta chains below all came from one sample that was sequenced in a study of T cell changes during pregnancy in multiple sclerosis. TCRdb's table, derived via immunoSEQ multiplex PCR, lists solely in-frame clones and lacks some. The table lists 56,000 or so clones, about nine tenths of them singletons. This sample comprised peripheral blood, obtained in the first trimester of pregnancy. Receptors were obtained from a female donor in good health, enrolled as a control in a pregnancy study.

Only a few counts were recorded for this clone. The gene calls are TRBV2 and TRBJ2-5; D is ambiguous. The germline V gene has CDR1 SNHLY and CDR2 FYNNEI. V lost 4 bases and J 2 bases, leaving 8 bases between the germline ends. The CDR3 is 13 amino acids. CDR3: CASSVLLQETQYF. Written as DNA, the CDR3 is TGTGCCAGCAGTGTACTCCTACAAGAGACCCAGTACTTC.

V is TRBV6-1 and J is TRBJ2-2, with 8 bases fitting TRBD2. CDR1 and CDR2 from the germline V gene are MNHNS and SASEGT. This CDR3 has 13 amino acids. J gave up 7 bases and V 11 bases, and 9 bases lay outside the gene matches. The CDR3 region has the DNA TGTGCCGTCTCGACTAGCGCTGACGGGGAGCTGTTTTTT. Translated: CAVSTSADGELFF.

DNA of the CDR3: TGTGCCAGCAGTTCGGACAGGGGGCACAATGAGCAGTTCTTC. This sequence encodes CASSSDRGHNEQFF. The chain links TRBV6-5 to TRBJ2-1; 11 bases are a match to TRBD1. CDR3 length equals 14 residues. CDR1 is MNHEY and CDR2 is SVGAGI in the germline V gene. V was pared by 4 bases and J by 5 bases, with 1 base of the junction left unmatched.

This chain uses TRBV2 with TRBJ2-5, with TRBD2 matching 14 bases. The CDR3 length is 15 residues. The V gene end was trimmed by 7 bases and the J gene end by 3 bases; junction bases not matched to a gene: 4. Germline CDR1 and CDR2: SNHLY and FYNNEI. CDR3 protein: CASTGTSGSKETQYF. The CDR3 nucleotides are TGTGCCAGCACTGGGACTAGCGGGAGTAAAGAGACCCAGTACTTC.

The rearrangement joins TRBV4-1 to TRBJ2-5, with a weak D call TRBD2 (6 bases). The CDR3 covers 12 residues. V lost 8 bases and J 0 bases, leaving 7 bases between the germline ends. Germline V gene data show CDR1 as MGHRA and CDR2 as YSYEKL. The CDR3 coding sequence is TGCGCCAGCGGGGGGTACCAAGAGACCCAGTACTTC. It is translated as CASGGYQETQYF.

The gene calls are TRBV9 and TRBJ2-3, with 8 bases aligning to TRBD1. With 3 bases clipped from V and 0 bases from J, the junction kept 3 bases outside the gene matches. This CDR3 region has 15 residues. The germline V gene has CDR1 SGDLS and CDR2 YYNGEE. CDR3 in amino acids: CASSGGQASTDTQYF. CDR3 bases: TGTGCCAGCAGCGGGGGACAGGCTAGCACAGATACGCAGTATTTT.

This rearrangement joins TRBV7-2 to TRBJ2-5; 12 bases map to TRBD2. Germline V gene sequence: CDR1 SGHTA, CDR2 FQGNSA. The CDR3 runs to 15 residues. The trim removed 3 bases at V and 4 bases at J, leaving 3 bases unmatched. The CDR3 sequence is CASSFELAGGETQYF. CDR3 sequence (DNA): TGTGCCAGCAGCTTCGAACTAGCGGGGGGAGAGACCCAGTACTTC.

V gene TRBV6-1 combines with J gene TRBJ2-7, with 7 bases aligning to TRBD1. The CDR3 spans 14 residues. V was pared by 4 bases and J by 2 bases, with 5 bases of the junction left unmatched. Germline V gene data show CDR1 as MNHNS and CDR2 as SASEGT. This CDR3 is CASSGDRIPYEQYF. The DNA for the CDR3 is TGTGCCAGCAGTGGGGACAGAATTCCCTACGAGCAGTACTTC.

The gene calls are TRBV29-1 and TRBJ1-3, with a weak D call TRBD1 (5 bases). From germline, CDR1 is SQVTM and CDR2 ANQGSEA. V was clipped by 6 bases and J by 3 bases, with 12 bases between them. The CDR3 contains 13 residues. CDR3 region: CSVSGGFGNTIYF. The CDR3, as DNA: TGCAGCGTCTCGGGGGGGTTTGGAAACACCATATATTTT.

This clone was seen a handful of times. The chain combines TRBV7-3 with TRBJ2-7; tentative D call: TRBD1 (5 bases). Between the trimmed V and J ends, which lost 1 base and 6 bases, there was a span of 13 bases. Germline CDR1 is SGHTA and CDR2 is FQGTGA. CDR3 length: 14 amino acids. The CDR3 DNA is TGTGCCAGCAGCTTAAGTGTGACAGTGGGCGAGCAGTACTTC. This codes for CASSLSVTVGEQYF.

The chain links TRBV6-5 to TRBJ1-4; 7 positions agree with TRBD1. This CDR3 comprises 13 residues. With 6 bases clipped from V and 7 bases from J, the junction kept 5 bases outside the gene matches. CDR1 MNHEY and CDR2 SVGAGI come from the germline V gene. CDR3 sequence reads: CASSRDRIEKLFF. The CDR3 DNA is TGTGCCAGCAGCAGGGACAGAATTGAAAAACTGTTTTTT.

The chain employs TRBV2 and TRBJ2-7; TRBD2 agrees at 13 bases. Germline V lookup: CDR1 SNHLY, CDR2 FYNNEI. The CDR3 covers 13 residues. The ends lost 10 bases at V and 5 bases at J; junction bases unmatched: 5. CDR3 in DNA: TGTGCCAACCGACTAGCGGGGGGCCACGAGCAGTACTTC. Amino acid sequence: CANRLAGGHEQYF.

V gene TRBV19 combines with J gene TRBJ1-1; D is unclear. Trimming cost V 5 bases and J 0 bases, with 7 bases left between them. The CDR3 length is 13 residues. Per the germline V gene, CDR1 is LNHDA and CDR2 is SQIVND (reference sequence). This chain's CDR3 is CASSAGLNTEAFF. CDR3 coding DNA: TGTGCCAGTAGTGCCGGTTTGAACACTGAAGCTTTCTTT.

This chain's CDR3 is CASSKSTGGGGDQPQHF. CDR3 sequence (DNA): TGTGCCAGCAGCAAATCGACAGGGGGCGGGGGTGACCAGCCCCAGCATTTT. The V call is TRBV21-1, the J call TRBJ1-5; TRBD1 reflects the table's D call only, with no check against the DNA. TRBV21-1 is classified as a pseudogene. This CDR3 has 17 amino acids.

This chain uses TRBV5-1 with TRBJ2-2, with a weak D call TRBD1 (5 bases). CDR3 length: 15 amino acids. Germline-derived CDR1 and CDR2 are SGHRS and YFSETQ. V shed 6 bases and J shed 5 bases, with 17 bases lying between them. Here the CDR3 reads CASMFGPGQTGELFF. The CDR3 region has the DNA TGCGCCAGCATGTTTGGTCCCGGACAAACCGGGGAGCTGTTTTTT.

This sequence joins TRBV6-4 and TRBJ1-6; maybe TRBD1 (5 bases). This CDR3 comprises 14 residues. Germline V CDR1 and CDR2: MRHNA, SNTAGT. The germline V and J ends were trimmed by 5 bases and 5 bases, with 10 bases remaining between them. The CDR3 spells CASSQRGDNSPLHF. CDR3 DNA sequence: TGTGCCAGCAGTCAAAGGGGCGATAATTCACCCCTCCACTTT.

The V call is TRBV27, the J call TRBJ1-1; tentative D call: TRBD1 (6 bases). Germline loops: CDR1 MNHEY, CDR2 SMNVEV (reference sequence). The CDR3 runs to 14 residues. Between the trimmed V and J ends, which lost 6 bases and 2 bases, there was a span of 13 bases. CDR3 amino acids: CASSQQGANTEAFF. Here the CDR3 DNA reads TGTGCCAGCAGCCAACAGGGAGCCAACACTGAAGCTTTCTTT.

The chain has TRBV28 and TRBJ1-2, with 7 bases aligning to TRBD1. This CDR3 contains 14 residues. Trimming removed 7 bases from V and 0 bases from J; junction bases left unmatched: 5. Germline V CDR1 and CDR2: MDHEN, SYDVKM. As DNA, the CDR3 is TGTGCCAGCAATAGGGACAGCTCTAACTATGGCTACACCTTC. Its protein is CASNRDSSNYGYTF.